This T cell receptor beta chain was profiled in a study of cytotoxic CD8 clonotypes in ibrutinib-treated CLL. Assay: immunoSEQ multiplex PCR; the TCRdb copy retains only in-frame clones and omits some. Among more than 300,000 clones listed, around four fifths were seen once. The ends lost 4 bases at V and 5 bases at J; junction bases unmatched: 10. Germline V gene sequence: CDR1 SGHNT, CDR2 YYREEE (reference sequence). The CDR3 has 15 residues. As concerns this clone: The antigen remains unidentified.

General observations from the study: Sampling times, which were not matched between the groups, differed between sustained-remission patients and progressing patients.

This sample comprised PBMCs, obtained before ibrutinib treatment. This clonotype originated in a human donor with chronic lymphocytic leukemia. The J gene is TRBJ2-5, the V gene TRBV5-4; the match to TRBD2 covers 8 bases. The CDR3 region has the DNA TGTGCCAGCAGCCCCACTAGCGGAGGAGGGGAGACCCAGTACTTC. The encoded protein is CASSPTSGGGETQYF.